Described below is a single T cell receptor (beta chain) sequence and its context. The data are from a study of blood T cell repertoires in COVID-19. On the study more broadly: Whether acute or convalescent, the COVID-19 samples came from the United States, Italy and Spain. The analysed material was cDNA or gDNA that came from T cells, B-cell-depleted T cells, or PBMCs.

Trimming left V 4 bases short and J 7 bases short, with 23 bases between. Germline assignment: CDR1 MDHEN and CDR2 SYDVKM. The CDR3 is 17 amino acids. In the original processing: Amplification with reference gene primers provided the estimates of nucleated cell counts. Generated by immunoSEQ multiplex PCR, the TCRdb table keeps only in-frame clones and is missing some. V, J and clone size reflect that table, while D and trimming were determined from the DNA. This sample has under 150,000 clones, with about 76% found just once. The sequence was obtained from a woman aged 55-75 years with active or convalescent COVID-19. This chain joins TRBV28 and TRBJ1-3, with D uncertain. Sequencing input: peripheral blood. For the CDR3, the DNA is TGTGCCAGCAGTTCCCAGGTCTTCTCCTCGAGTGGGAACACCATATATTTT. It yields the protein CASSSQVFSSSGNTIYF.